The rows below give T cell receptor beta chains drawn from one sample of a study of T cell changes during pregnancy in multiple sclerosis. The assay was immunoSEQ multiplex PCR, and TCRdb's table has in-frame clones only and misses some. The sample holds tens of thousands of clones; roughly 90% are singletons and the top ten take approximately 0.9%. The input for sequencing was peripheral blood, taken before pregnancy. The receptors here all came from a female donor with multiple sclerosis, enrolled in a pregnancy study. CDR3s include the opening cysteine and the closing phenylalanine or tryptophan. A D gene is named only where the DNA matches it firmly.

v_gene,d_gene,j_gene,CDR3aa,CDR3nt
TRBV19,-,TRBJ1-2,CASSPSGGHPYGYTF,TGTGCCAGTAGTCCGAGCGGGGGACACCCCTATGGCTACACCTTC
TRBV11-1,-,TRBJ2-5,CASSYGSMETQYF,TGTGCCAGCAGCTATGGTTCTATGGAGACCCAGTACTTC
TRBV5-4,-,TRBJ2-1,CASSNVGERYEQFF,TGTGCCAGCAGCAATGTGGGAGAGAGGTATGAGCAGTTCTTC
TRBV6-5,-,TRBJ2-7,CASGRSVSSYEQYF,TGTGCCAGCGGGAGGTCGGTGAGCTCCTACGAGCAGTACTTC
TRBV6-6,-,TRBJ2-4,CASSFGGPSAKNIQYF,TGTGCCAGCAGTTTTGGGGGCCCGTCAGCCAAAAACATTCAGTACTTC
TRBV5-4,TRBD1,TRBJ2-5,CASSPTRTGAQETQYF,TGTGCCAGCAGTCCCACCCGGACAGGGGCTCAGGAGACCCAGTACTTC
TRBV7-3,-,TRBJ2-1,CASSPPGLYNEQFF,TGTGCCAGCAGCCCGCCGGGTCTTTACAATGAGCAGTTCTTC
TRBV10-3,-,TRBJ1-4,CASSEAGFRANEKLFF,TGTGCCTCCAGTGAGGCCGGGTTTAGAGCTAATGAAAAACTGTTTTTT
TRBV19,TRBD1,TRBJ1-2,CASSRTGLDYGYTF,TGTGCCAGTAGCCGGACAGGGTTAGACTATGGCTACACCTTC
TRBV2,TRBD1,TRBJ2-5,CASSEERSAGGRETQYF,TGTGCCAGCAGTGAAGAGCGCTCGGCAGGGGGCAGGGAGACCCAGTACTTC
TRBV27,-,TRBJ2-3,CASSVLADTDTQYF,TGTGCCAGCAGCGTGCTAGCAGACACAGATACGCAGTATTTT
TRBV9,TRBD1,TRBJ1-1,CASSVGDSLTEAFF,TGTGCCAGCAGCGTAGGGGACAGTCTCACTGAAGCTTTCTTT
TRBV30,TRBD2,TRBJ2-3,CAWRLAGGLYTDTQYF,TGTGCCTGGAGACTAGCGGGGGGCCTATACACAGATACGCAGTATTTT